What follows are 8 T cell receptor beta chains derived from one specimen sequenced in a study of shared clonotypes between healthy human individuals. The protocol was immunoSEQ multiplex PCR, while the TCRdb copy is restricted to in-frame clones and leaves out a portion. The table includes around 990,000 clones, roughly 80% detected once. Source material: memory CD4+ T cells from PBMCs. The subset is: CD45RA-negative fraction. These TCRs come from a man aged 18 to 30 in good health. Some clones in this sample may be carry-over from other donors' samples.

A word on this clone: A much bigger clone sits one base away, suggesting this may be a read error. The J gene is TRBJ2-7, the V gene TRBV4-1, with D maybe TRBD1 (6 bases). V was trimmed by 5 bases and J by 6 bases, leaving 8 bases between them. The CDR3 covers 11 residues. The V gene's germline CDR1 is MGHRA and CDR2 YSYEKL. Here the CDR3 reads CASSKQGEQYF. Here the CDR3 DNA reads TGCGCCAGCAGCAAACAGGGCGAGCAGTACTTC.

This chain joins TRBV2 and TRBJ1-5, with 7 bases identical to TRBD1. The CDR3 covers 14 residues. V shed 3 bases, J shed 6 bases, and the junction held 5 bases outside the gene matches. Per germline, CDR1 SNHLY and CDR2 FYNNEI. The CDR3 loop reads CASSDRQGSQPQHF. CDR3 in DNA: TGTGCCAGCAGTGACCGACAGGGCAGTCAGCCCCAGCATTTT.

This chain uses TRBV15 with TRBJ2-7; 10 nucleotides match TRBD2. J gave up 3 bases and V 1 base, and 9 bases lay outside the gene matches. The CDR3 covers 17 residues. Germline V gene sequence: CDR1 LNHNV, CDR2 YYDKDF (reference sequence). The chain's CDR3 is CATSRAASGSLRYEQYF. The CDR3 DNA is TGTGCCACCAGCAGAGCGGCTAGCGGGAGCTTACGCTACGAGCAGTACTTC.

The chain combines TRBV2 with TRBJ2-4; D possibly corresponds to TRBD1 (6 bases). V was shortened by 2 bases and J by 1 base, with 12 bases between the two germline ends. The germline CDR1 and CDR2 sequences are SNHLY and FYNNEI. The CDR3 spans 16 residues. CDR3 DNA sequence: TGTGCCAGCAGTGAAATAGGGGACACGGCCAAAAACATTCAGTACTTC. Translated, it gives CASSEIGDTAKNIQYF. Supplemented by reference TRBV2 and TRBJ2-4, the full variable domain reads EPEVTQTPSHQVTQMGQEVILRCVPISNHLYFYWYRQILGQKVEFLVSFYNNEISEKSEIFDDQFSVERPDGSNFTLKIRSTKLEDSAMYFCASSEIGDTAKNIQYFGAGTRLSVL.

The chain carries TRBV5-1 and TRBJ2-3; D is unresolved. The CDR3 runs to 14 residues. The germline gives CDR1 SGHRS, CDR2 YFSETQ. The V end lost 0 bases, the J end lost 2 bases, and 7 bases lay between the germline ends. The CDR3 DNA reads TGCGCCAGCAGCTTGGAACAGTTCACAGATACGCAGTATTTT. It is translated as CASSLEQFTDTQYF.

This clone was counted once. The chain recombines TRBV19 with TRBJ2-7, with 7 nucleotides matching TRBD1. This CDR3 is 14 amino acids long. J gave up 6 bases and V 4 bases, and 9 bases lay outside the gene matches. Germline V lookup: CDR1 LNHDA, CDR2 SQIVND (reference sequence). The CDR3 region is CASSSVTGIREQYF. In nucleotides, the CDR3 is TGTGCCAGTAGTAGTGTGACAGGGATTCGCGAGCAGTACTTC.

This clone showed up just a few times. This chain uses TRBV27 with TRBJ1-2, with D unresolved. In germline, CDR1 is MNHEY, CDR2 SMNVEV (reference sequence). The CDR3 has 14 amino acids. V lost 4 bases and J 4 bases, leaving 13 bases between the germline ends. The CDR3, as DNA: TGTGCCAGCAGTTCCCTTAGGGAAGGCTATGGCTACACCTTC. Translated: CASSSLREGYGYTF.

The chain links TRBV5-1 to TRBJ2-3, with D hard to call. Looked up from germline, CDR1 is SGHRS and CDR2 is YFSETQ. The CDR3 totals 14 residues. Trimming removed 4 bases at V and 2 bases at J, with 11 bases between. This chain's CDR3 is CASSPDLLTDTQYF. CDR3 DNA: TGCGCCAGCAGCCCAGACCTACTCACAGATACGCAGTATTTT. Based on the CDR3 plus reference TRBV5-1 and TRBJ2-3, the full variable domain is KAGVTQTPRYLIKTRGQQVTLSCSPISGHRSVSWYQQTPGQGLQFLFEYFSETQRNKGNFPGRFSGRQFSNSRSEMNVSTLELGDSALYLCASSPDLLTDTQYFGPGTRLTVL.